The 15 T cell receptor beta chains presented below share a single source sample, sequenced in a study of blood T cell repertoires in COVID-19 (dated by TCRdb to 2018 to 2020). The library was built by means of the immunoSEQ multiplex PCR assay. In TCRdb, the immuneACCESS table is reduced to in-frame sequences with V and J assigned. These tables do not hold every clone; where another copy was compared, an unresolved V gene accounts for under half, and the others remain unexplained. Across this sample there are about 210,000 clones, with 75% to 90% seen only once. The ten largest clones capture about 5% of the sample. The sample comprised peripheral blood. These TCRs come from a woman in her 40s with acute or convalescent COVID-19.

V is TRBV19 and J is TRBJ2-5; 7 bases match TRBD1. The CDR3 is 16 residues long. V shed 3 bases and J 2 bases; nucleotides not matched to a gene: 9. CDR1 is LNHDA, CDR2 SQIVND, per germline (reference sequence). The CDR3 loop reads CASSMGPAGGQETQYF. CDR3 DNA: TGTGCCAGTAGTATGGGGCCCGCAGGGGGTCAAGAGACCCAGTACTTC.

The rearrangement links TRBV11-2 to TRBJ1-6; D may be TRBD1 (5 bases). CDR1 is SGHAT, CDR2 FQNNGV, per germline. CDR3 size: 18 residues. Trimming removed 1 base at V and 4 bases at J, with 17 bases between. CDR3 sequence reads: CASSLATTQGVYNSPLHF. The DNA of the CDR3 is TGTGCCAGCAGCTTAGCCACGACTCAAGGGGTGTATAATTCACCCCTCCACTTT.

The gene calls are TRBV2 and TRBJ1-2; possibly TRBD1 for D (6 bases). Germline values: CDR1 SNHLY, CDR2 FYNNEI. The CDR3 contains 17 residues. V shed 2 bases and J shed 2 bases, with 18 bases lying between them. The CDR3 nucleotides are TGTGCCAGCAGTGAATTCGAGAGGGACACCCTCAACTATGGCTACACCTTC. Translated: CASSEFERDTLNYGYTF.

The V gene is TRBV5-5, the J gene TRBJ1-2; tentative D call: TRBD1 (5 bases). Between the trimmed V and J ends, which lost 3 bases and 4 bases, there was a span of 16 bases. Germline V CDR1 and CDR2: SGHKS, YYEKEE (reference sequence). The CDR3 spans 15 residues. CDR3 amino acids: CASSSNLEGVYGYTF. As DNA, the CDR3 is TGTGCCAGCAGCTCCAACCTGGAAGGGGTCTATGGCTACACCTTC.

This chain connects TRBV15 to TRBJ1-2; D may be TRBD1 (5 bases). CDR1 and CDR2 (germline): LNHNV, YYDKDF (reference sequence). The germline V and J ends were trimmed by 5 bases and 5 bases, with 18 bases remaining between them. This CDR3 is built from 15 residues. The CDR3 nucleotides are TGTGCCACCAGCGGGGGGGAGAATTGGGTTTATGGCTACACCTTC. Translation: CATSGGENWVYGYTF. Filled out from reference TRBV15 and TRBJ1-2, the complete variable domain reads DAMVIQNPRYQVTQFGKPVTLSCSQTLNHNVMYWYQQKSSQAPKLLFHYYDKDFNNEADTPDNFQSRRPNTSFCFLDIRSPGLGDTAMYLCATSGGENWVYGYTFGSGTRLTVV.

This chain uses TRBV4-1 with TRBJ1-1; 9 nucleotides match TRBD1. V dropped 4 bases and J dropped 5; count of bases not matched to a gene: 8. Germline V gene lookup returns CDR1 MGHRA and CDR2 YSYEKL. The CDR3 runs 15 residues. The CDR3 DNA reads TGCGCCAGCAGCCCATACACAGGGGGCGCGACTGAAGCTTTCTTT. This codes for CASSPYTGGATEAFF.

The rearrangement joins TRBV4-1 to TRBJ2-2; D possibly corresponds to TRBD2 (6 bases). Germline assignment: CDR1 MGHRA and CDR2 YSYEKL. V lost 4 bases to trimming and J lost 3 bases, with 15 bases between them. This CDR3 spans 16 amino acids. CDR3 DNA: TGCGCCAGCAGCCCCCGGGGGTCCCTGGACACCGGGGAGCTGTTTTTT. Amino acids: CASSPRGSLDTGELFF.

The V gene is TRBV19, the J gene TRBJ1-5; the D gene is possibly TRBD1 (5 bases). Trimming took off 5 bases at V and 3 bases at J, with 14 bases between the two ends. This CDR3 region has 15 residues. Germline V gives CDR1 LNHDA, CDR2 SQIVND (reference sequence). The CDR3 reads CASSLRGHLNQPQHF. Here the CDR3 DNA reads TGTGCCAGTAGTCTACGAGGACACCTCAATCAGCCCCAGCATTTT.

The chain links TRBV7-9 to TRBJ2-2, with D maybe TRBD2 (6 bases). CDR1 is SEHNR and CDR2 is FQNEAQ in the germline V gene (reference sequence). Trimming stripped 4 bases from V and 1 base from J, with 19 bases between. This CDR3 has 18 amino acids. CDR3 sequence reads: CASSSYAGTTRNTGELFF. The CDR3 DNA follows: TGTGCCAGCAGCTCGTATGCGGGGACGACGAGGAACACCGGGGAGCTGTTTTTT.

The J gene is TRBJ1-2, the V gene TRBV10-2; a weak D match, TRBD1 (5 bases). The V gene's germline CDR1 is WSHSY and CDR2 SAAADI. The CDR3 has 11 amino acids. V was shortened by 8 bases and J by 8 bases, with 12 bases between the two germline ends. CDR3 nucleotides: TGCGCCAGCGGGGTACCAGGGGGCTACACCTTC. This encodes CASGVPGGYTF.

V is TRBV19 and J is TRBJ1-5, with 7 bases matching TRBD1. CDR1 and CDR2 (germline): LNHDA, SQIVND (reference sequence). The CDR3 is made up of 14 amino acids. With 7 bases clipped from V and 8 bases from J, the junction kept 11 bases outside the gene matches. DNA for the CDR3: TGTGCCAGTACCCCTTCGACAGGGATCGAGCCCCAGCATTTT. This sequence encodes CASTPSTGIEPQHF.

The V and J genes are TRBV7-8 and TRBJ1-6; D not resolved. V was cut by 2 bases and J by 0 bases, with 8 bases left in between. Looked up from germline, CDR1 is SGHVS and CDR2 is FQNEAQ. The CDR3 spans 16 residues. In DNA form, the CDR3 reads TGTGCCAGCAGCTTACAGCGGAGCTCCTATAATTCACCCCTCCACTTT. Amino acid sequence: CASSLQRSSYNSPLHF.

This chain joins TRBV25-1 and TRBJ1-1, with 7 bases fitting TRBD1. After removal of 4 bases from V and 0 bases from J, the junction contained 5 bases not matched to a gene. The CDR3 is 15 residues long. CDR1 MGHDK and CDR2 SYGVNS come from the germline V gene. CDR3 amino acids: CASSGRDSMNTEAFF. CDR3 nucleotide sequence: TGTGCCAGCAGTGGCCGGGACAGCATGAACACTGAAGCTTTCTTT.

CDR3 DNA: TGTGCCAGCAGGTCCGGTGCCCAGGGATATATGAACACTGAAGCTTTCTTT. This codes for CASRSGAQGYMNTEAFF. This chain uses TRBV7-8 with TRBJ1-1, with D possibly being TRBD1 (5 bases). The CDR3 sequence is 17 residues long. Trimming took 6 bases from V and 0 from J, leaving 20 bases between them. Per germline, CDR1 SGHVS and CDR2 FQNEAQ.

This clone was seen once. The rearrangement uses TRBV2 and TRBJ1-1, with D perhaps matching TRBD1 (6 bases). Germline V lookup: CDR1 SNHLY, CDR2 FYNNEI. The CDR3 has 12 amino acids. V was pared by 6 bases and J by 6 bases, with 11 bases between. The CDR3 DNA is TGTGCCAGCAGGTTCGGGGGGCCTGAAGCTTTCTTT. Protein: CASRFGGPEAFF.